The present T cell receptor (beta chain) was sequenced within a study of T cell changes during pregnancy in multiple sclerosis. The CDR3 runs to 15 residues. CDR1 SEHNR and CDR2 FQNEAQ come from the germline V gene (reference sequence). V was shortened by 1 base and J by 1 base, with 9 bases between the two germline ends. The method was immunoSEQ multiplex PCR; TCRdb's version includes in-frame clones alone and lacks a portion of them. The sample has tens of thousands of clones, roughly 94% seen once. This sequence originates from a female donor with multiple sclerosis, enrolled in a pregnancy study. V and J are TRBV7-9 and TRBJ2-3; D is unclear. Material: CD8+ T cells from peripheral blood mononuclear cells, obtained after pregnancy. CDR3 protein: CASSLVVSGTDTQYF. Here the CDR3 DNA reads TGTGCCAGCAGCTTAGTCGTATCTGGCACAGATACGCAGTATTTT.